Included here is one T cell receptor (beta chain) sequence, with context. This entry belongs to a study of T cell changes during pregnancy in multiple sclerosis. The CDR3 consists of 15 residues. V dropped 5 bases and J dropped 1; count of bases not matched to a gene: 8. Germline values: CDR1 MDHEN, CDR2 SYDVKM. Sequencing was performed with immunoSEQ multiplex PCR; in TCRdb, only in-frame clones are kept and a portion is missing. Of under 65,000 clones listed, 94% were seen once; the top ten hold 2% to 3%. This specimen was CD8+ T cells from peripheral blood mononuclear cells, taken after pregnancy. The TCR originated in a female donor with multiple sclerosis, enrolled in a pregnancy study. The chain employs TRBV28 and TRBJ2-7; 7 bases fit TRBD1. In nucleotides, the CDR3 is TGTGCCAGCAGTCCCTTGGGACAGCCATCCTACGAGCAGTACTTC. It specifies CASSPLGQPSYEQYF.